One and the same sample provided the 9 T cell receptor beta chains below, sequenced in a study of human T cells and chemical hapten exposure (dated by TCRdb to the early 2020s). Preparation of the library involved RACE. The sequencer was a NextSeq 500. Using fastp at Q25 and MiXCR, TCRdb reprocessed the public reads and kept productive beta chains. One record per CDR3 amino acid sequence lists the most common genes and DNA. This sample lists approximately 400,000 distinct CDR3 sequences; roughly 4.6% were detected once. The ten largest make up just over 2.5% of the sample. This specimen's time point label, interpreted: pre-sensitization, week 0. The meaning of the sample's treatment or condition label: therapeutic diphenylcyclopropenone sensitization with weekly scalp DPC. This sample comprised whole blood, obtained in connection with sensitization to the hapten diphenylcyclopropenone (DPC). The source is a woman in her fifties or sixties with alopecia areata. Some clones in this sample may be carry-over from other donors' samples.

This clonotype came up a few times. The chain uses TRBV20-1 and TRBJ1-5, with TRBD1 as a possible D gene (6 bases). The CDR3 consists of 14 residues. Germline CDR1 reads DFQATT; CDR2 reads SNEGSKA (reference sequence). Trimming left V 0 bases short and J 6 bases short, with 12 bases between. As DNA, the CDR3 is TGCAGTGCTAGAGAAGGGGGGCTGGGTCAGCCCCAGCATTTT. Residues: CSAREGGLGQPQHF.

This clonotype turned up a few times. Here the CDR3 DNA reads TGTGCCAGCAGTGAAGCGGGGACCGGGACTAGTGTCAATACGCAGTATTTT. Its translation is CASSEAGTGTSVNTQYF. The chain recombines TRBV6-1 with TRBJ2-3, with 8 bases matching TRBD2. This CDR3 has 17 residues. Germline assignment: CDR1 MNHNS and CDR2 SASEGT. V lost 0 bases to trimming and J lost 7 bases; unmatched junction nucleotides: 12.

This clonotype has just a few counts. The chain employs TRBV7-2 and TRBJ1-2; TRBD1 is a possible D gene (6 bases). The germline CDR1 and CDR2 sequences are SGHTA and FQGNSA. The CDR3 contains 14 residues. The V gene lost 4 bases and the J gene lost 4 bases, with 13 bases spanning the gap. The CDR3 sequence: CASSSYRDPYGYTF. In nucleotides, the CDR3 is TGTGCCAGCAGCTCATACAGGGACCCCTATGGCTACACCTTC. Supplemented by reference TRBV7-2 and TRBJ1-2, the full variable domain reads GAGVSQSPSNKVTEKGKDVELRCDPISGHTALYWYRQSLGQGLEFLIYFQGNSAPDKSGLPSDRFSAERTGGSVSTLTIQRTQQEDSAVYLCASSSYRDPYGYTFGSGTRLTVV.

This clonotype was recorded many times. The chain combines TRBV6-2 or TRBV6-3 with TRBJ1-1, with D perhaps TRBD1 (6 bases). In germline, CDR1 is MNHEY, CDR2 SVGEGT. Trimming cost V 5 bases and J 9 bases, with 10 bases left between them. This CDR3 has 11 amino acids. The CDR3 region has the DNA TGTGCCAGCAGTCACGGGACACAAGCTTTCTTT. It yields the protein CASSHGTQAFF.

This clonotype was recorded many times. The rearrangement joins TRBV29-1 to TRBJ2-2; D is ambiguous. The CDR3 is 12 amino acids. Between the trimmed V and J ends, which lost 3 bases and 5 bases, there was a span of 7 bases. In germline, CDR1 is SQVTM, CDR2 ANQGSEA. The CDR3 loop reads CSVDLLTGELFF. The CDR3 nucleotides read TGCAGCGTTGATCTTCTAACCGGGGAGCTGTTTTTT.

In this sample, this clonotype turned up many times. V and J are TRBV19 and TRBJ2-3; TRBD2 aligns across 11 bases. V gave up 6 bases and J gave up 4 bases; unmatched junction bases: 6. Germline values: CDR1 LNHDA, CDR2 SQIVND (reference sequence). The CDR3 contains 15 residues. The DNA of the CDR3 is TGTGCCAGTAGCCGGACTAGCGGGTGGGCAGATACGCAGTATTTT. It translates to CASSRTSGWADTQYF.

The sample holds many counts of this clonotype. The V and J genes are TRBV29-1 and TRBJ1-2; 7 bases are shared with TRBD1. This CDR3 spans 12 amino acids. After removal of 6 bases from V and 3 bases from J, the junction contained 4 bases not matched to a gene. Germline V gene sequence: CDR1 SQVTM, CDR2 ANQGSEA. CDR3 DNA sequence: TGCAGCGTGGGGGACAGCCACTATGGCTACACCTTC. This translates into CSVGDSHYGYTF. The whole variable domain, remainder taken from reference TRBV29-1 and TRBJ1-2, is SAVISQKPSRDICQRGTSLTIQCQVDSQVTMMFWYRQQPGQSLTLIATANQGSEATYESGFVIDKFPISRPNLTFSTLTVSNMSPEDSSIYLCSVGDSHYGYTFGSGTRLTVV.

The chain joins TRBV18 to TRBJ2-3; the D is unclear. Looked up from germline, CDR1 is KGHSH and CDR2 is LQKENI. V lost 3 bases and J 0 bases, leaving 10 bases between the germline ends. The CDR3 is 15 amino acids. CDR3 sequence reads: CASSPGRFSTDTQYF. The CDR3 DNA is TGTGCCAGCTCACCCGGACGGTTTAGCACAGATACGCAGTATTTT.

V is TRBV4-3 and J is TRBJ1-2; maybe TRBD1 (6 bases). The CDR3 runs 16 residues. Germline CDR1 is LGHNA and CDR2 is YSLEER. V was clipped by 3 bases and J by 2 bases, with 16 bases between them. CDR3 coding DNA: TGCGCCAGCAGCCAGCTTGCAGGGGAAGGCAACTATGGCTACACCTTC. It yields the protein CASSQLAGEGNYGYTF.